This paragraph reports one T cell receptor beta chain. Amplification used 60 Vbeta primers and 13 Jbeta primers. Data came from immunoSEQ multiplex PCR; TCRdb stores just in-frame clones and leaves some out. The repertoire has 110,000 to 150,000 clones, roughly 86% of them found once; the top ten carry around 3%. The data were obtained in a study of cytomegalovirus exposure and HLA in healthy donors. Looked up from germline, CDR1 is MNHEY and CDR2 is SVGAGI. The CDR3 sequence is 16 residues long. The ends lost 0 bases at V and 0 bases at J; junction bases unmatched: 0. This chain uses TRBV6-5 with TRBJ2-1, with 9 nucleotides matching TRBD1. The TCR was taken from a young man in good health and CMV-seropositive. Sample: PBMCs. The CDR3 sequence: CASSYSGQGSYNEQFF. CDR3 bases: TGTGCCAGCAGTTACTCGGGACAGGGCTCCTACAATGAGCAGTTCTTC.